This T cell receptor (beta chain) is from a study of cytomegalovirus exposure and HLA in healthy donors. Study observations and caveats: The study put roughly 160 TCR beta chains on its list as cytomegalovirus-associated. The productive fraction for most TCR beta V segments was about 87% or about 30% in an earlier analysis.

As to this clone: No antigen is known for it.

The CDR3 contains 12 residues. Germline V gene data show CDR1 as LNHDA and CDR2 as SQIVND (reference sequence). V was trimmed by 10 bases and J by 10 bases, leaving 14 bases between them. The PCR had 60 Vbeta and 13 Jbeta primers. TCRdb's table, derived via immunoSEQ multiplex PCR, lists solely in-frame clones and lacks some. The table lists under 150,000 clones, approximately 77% of them singletons, with about 1.8% in the top ten. This TCR came from a man aged 18 to 30 in good health and CMV-seronegative. The rearrangement joins TRBV19 to TRBJ1-6, with D hard to call. Sequencing input: PBMCs. CDR3 coding DNA: TGTGCCACCTCGACGGCGGGCTCACCCCTCCACTTT. Protein: CATSTAGSPLHF.